Listed below are T cell receptor beta chains from one sample, sequenced in a study of T-cell reconstitution after alpha-beta-depleted transplantation in children. MiXCR, applied by TCRdb to the PCR reads, yields one record per CDR3 protein. The sample contains roughly 500,000 distinct CDR3 sequences, approximately 29% of which appear only once. This specimen was PBMCs from the stem cell graft donor, taken from the stem cell graft. The receptors originated from a human donor who donated a stem cell graft to a child with aplastic anemia. Both conserved end residues are part of each CDR3. A D gene is named only where the DNA matches it firmly. A row's size may be missing; if present it is once, few, many or a size class.

v_call	j_call	clone_size	d_call	cdr3_aa	cdr3_nt
TRBV7-2	TRBJ1-5	NA	NA	CASSLATLIGQPQHF	TGTGCCAGCAGCTTAGCCACACTTATAGGTCAGCCCCAGCATTTT
TRBV10-2	TRBJ1-2	NA	NA	CASSGVGGNYGYTF	TGCGCCAGCAGTGGGGTGGGCGGTAACTATGGCTACACCTTC
TRBV12-3/TRBV12-4	TRBJ1-6	NA	TRBD1	CASSPFRGDSPLHF	TGTGCCAGCAGTCCGTTCAGGGGGGATTCACCCCTCCACTTT
TRBV7-9	TRBJ2-2	few	TRBD2	CASSFSLAGLNTGELFF	TGTGCCAGCAGCTTTTCCCTAGCGGGGTTGAACACCGGGGAGCTGTTTTTT
TRBV30	TRBJ1-4	few	TRBD1	CAWSPRTGGEKLFF	TGTGCCTGGAGTCCCAGGACAGGTGGTGAAAAACTGTTTTTT
TRBV12-3/TRBV12-4	TRBJ1-1	NA	TRBD1	CASSSDRGKPEAFF	TGTGCCAGCAGTTCGGACAGGGGGAAGCCTGAAGCTTTCTTT
TRBV6-2/TRBV6-3	TRBJ1-5	NA	NA	CASGTRDGSNQPQHF	TGTGCCAGCGGTACCCGGGACGGAAGCAATCAGCCCCAGCATTTT
TRBV5-1	TRBJ2-1	few	TRBD2	CASSTLTGTSGNEQFF	TGCGCCAGCTCGACCTTAACCGGGACTAGCGGGAATGAGCAGTTCTTC
TRBV29-1	TRBJ1-4	NA	NA	CSVRSEKLFF	TGCAGCGTTAGATCCGAAAAACTGTTTTTT
TRBV5-1	TRBJ2-3	few	NA	CASSLEAGGTDTQYF	TGCGCCAGCAGCTTGGAAGCAGGGGGGACAGATACGCAGTATTTT
TRBV5-4	TRBJ2-3	NA	NA	CASSWARTEDTQYF	TGTGCCAGCAGCTGGGCCCGGACGGAAGATACGCAGTATTTT
TRBV28	TRBJ1-4	many	NA	CASMSKGREKLFF	TGTGCCTCAATGTCGAAGGGGCGTGAAAAACTGTTTTTT
TRBV3-1	TRBJ2-3	NA	NA	CASSKDLAGYRGTDTQYF	TGTGCCAGCAGCAAAGACTTGGCGGGCTACCGGGGCACAGATACGCAGTATTTT
TRBV7-2	TRBJ2-1	NA	TRBD2	CASSSIGTSGRDEQFF	TGTGCCAGCAGCTCAATCGGGACTAGCGGGAGGGATGAGCAGTTCTTC
TRBV28	TRBJ2-1	few	NA	CASVPRGTNEQFF	TGTGCCAGCGTTCCCAGGGGTACGAATGAGCAGTTCTTC
TRBV14	TRBJ2-1	once	TRBD2	CASSRGLAGGPHEQFF	TGTGCCAGCAGCCGCGGACTAGCGGGAGGGCCCCATGAGCAGTTCTTC
TRBV9	TRBJ1-2	NA	NA	CASSGTGNPNYGYTF	TGTGCCAGCAGCGGAACAGGGAACCCTAACTATGGCTACACCTTC
TRBV6-5	TRBJ2-7	NA	TRBD2	CASSYSSSGATYEQYF	TGTGCCAGCAGTTACTCTTCTAGCGGGGCTACCTACGAGCAGTACTTC
TRBV10-3	TRBJ2-5	few	NA	CATATGSQETQYF	TGTGCCACCGCGACTGGTTCCCAAGAGACCCAGTACTTC
TRBV27	TRBJ1-1	NA	TRBD1	CASSSGTVPNTEAFF	TGTGCCAGCAGTTCCGGGACAGTTCCGAACACTGAAGCTTTCTTT
TRBV7-6	TRBJ2-7	few	NA	CASSPLASQSEQYF	TGTGCCAGCAGCCCCCTCGCGTCTCAGTCCGAGCAGTACTTC
TRBV7-2	TRBJ2-1	few	NA	CASKGSYNEQFF	TGTGCCAGCAAAGGGTCCTACAATGAGCAGTTCTTC
TRBV27	TRBJ1-2	NA	TRBD1	CASSQQGAQGYTF	TGTGCCAGCAGTCAACAGGGGGCGCAAGGCTACACCTTC
TRBV7-9	TRBJ1-1	NA	NA	CASSLPLGVLNTEAFF	TGTGCCAGCAGCCTCCCCCTGGGAGTCTTGAACACTGAAGCTTTCTTT
TRBV12-3/TRBV12-4	TRBJ1-3	NA	NA	CASSFLGSGNTIYF	TGTGCCAGCAGTTTCCTGGGGAGTGGAAACACCATATATTTT
TRBV30	TRBJ2-5	few	TRBD1	CAWSTPWDRVTQYF	TGTGCCTGGAGTACCCCCTGGGACAGGGTAACCCAGTACTTC
TRBV18	TRBJ2-7	few	NA	CASSPAGYEQYF	TGTGCCAGCTCACCGGCAGGCTACGAGCAGTACTTC
TRBV6-1	TRBJ1-5	few	NA	CASRTAGGNQPQHF	TGTGCCAGCAGGACGGCAGGGGGCAATCAGCCCCAGCATTTT
TRBV5-5	TRBJ2-3	few	NA	CASSLSGDNTDTQYF	TGTGCCAGCAGCTTGTCCGGGGACAACACAGATACGCAGTATTTT
TRBV11-1	TRBJ1-2	few	TRBD1	CASSLRTGSAYGYTF	TGTGCCAGCAGCTTACGGACAGGGTCGGCCTATGGCTACACCTTC
TRBV4-1	TRBJ1-5	NA	NA	CASSQDGQAGGNQPQHF	TGCGCCAGCAGCCAAGATGGTCAGGCAGGGGGCAATCAGCCCCAGCATTTT
TRBV29-1	TRBJ2-4	few	NA	CSVEDPFYSAIAKNIQYF	TGCAGCGTTGAAGATCCCTTTTATTCGGCCATAGCCAAAAACATTCAGTACTTC
TRBV20-1	TRBJ2-3	many	TRBD2	CSARDPLAADTQYF	TGCAGTGCTAGAGATCCCCTAGCGGCAGATACGCAGTATTTT
TRBV7-2	TRBJ1-3	few	NA	CASSLTEGFGNTIYF	TGTGCCAGCAGCTTGACCGAGGGCTTTGGAAACACCATATATTTT
TRBV12-3/TRBV12-4	TRBJ1-3	NA	NA	CASSFVHPRNTIYF	TGTGCCAGCAGTTTTGTCCATCCTCGAAACACCATATATTTT
TRBV12-3/TRBV12-4	TRBJ1-5	few	NA	CASSLALDTGLWPQHF	TGTGCCAGCAGTTTAGCTCTGGACACGGGTCTTTGGCCCCAGCATTTT
TRBV7-9	TRBJ2-3	NA	NA	CASSLVERETDTQYF	TGTGCCAGCAGCTTAGTAGAAAGGGAGACAGATACGCAGTATTTT
TRBV5-4	TRBJ1-1	NA	NA	CASSLGRVGKNTEAFF	TGTGCCAGCAGCTTGGGGAGGGTAGGCAAGAACACTGAAGCTTTCTTT
TRBV30	TRBJ2-1	once	TRBD2	CAWSVSLLGGTSRYNEQFF	TGTGCCTGGAGTGTATCTCTCCTCGGGGGGACTAGCAGATACAATGAGCAGTTCTTC